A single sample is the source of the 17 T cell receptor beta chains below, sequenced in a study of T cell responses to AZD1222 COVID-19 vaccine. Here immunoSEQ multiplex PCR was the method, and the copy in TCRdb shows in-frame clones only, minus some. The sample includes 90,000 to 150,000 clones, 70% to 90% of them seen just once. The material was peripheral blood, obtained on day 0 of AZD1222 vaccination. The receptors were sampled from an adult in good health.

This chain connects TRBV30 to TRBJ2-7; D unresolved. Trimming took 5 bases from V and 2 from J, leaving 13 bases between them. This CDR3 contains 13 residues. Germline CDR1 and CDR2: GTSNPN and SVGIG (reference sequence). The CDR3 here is CAWGRRSPYEQYF. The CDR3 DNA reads TGTGCCTGGGGACGTCGGTCCCCCTACGAGCAGTACTTC.

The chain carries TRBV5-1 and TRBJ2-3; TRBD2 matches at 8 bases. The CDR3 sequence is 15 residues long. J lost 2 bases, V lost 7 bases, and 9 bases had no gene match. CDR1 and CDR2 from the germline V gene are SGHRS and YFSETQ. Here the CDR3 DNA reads TGCGCCAGCTCCATTTGGACTAGCTCCACAGATACGCAGTATTTT. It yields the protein CASSIWTSSTDTQYF. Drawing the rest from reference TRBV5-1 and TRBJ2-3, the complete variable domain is KAGVTQTPRYLIKTRGQQVTLSCSPISGHRSVSWYQQTPGQGLQFLFEYFSETQRNKGNFPGRFSGRQFSNSRSEMNVSTLELGDSALYLCASSIWTSSTDTQYFGPGTRLTVL.

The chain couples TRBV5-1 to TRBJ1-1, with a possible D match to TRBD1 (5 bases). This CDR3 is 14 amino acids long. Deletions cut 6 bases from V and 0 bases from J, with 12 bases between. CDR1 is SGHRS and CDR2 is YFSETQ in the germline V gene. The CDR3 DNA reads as TGCGCCAGCACTCCGACAGAAATGAACACTGAAGCTTTCTTT. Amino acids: CASTPTEMNTEAFF.

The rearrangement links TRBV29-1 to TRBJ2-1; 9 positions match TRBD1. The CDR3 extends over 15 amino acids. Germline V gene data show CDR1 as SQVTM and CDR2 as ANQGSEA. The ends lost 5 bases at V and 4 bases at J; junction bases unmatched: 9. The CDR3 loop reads CSVRSTGGGYNEQFF. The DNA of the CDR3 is TGCAGCGTTCGATCGACAGGGGGAGGTTACAATGAGCAGTTCTTC.

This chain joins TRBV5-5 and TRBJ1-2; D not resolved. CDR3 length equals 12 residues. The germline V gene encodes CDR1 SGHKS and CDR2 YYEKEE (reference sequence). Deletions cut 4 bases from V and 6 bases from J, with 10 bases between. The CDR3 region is CASSSFVDGYTF. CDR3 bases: TGTGCCAGCAGCAGTTTCGTGGATGGCTACACCTTC.

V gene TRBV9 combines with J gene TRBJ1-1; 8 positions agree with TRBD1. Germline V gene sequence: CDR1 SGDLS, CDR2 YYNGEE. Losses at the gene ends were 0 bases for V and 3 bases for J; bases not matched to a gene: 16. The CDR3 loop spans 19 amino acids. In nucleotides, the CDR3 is TGTGCCAGCAGCGTAGGAGGAGGAGGCAGGGGGCGTTTGGACACTGAAGCTTTCTTT. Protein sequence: CASSVGGGGRGRLDTEAFF.

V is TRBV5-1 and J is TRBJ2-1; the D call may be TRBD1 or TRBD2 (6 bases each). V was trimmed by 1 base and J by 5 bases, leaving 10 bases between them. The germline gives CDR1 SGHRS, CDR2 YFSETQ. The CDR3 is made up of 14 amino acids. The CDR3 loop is CASSLWGADNEQFF. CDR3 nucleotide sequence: TGCGCCAGCAGCTTGTGGGGGGCGGACAATGAGCAGTTCTTC.

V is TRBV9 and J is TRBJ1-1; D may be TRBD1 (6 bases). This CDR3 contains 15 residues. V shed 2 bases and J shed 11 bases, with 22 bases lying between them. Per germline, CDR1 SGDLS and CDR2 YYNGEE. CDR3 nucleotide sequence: TGTGCCAGCAGCGTGCGGGGGGCGTGGATCGGCCGGGCTTTCTTT. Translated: CASSVRGAWIGRAFF. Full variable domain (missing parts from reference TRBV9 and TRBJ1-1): DSGVTQTPKHLITATGQRVTLRCSPRSGDLSVYWYQQSLDQGLQFLIQYYNGEERAKGNILERFSAQQFPDLHSELNLSSLELGDSALYFCASSVRGAWIGRAFFGQGTRLTVV.

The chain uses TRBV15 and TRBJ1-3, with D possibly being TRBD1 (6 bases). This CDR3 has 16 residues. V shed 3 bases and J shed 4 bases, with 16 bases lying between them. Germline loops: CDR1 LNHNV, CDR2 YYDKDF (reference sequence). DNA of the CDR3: TGTGCCACCAGCAGGATCGACAGGATGTTAGGAAACACCATATATTTT. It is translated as CATSRIDRMLGNTIYF.

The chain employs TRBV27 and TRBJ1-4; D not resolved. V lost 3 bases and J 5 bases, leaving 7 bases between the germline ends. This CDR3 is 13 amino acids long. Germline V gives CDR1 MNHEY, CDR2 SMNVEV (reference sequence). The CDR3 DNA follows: TGTGCCAGCAGTTTCCGGCCAAATGAAAAACTGTTTTTT. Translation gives CASSFRPNEKLFF.

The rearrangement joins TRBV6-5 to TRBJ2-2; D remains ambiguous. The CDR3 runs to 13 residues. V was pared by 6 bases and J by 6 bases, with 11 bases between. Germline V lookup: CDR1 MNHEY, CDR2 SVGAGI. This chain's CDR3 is CASRDGGAGELFF. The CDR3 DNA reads TGTGCCAGCAGGGACGGTGGGGCCGGGGAGCTGTTTTTT.

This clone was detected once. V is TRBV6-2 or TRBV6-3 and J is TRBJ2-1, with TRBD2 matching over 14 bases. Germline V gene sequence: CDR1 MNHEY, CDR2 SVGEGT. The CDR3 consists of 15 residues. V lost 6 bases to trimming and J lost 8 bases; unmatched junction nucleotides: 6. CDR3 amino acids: CASSTGTSGSYEQFF. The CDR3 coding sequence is TGTGCCAGCAGCACCGGGACTAGCGGGAGTTATGAGCAGTTCTTC.

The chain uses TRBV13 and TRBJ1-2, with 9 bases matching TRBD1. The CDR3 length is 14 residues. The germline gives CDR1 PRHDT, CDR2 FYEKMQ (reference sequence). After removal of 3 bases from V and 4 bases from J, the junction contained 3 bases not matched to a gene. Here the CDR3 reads CASSLGTGSYGYTF. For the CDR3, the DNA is TGTGCCAGCAGCTTGGGGACAGGGAGCTATGGCTACACCTTC.

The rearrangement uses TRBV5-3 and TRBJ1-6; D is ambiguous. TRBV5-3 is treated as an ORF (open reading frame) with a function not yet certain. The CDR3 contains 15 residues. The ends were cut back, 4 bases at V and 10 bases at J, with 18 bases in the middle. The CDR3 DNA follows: TGTGCCAGAAGCCAGAACGCGGCGTGTCGATCACCCCTCCACTTT. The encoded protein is CARSQNAACRSPLHF.

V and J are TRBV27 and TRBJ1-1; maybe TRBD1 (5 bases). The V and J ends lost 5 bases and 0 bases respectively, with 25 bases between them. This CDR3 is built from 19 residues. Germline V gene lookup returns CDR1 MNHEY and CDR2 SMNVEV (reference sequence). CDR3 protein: CASSPASSQGSGMNTEAFF. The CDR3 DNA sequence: TGTGCCAGCAGTCCCGCCAGCTCGCAGGGTAGTGGTATGAACACTGAAGCTTTCTTT.

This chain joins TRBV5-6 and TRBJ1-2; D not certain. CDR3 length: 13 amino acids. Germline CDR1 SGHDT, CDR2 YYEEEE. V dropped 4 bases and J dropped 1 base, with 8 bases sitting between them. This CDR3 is CASSPIYNYGYTF. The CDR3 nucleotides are TGTGCCAGCAGCCCTATTTATAACTATGGCTACACCTTC.

The CDR3 nucleotides read TGCGCCAGCAGCTTGGCCGACACCGGGGAGCTGTTTTTT. Its translation is CASSLADTGELFF. The chain employs TRBV5-1 and TRBJ2-2, with unresolved D. Trimming took 0 bases from V and 3 from J, leaving 3 bases between them. The germline gives CDR1 SGHRS, CDR2 YFSETQ. The CDR3 has 13 amino acids.